A selection of T cell receptor beta chains follows, all from one sample in a study of CD8 T cells in ankylosing spondylitis. Each CDR3 protein gets one entry after TCRdb re-called the 5' RACE reads with MiXCR. The table includes tens of thousands of distinct CDR3 sequences, 9% to 12% detected once. The sample comprised blood, either unsorted or a sorted T cell fraction (not recorded which). The source of these receptors is a male donor with ankylosing spondylitis or in good health (not recorded which). Both conserved end residues are part of each CDR3. A D gene is named only where the DNA matches it firmly. The size entry gives once, few, many, or a class for an expanded clone.

CDR3nt: TGTGCCAGTAGTATTAAAGACAGGGCCTACGAGCAGTACTTC
CDR3aa: CASSIKDRAYEQYF
d_gene: TRBD1
abundance: few
j_gene: TRBJ2-7
v_gene: TRBV19

CDR3nt: TGCAGTGCTAGAGATGTGGGTGGCGGGGAGCTGTTTTTT
CDR3aa: CSARDVGGGELFF
d_gene: .
abundance: many
j_gene: TRBJ2-2
v_gene: TRBV20-1

CDR3nt: TGTGCCAGCAGTTACTCAAAAGGACTAGCCGATTACAATGAGCAGTTCTTC
CDR3aa: CASSYSKGLADYNEQFF
d_gene: TRBD2
abundance: few
j_gene: TRBJ2-1
v_gene: TRBV6-2/TRBV6-3

CDR3nt: TGTGCCTGGGCCGGGGACGGCGGATTTGATGAAAAACTGTTTTTT
CDR3aa: CAWAGDGGFDEKLFF
d_gene: .
abundance: many
j_gene: TRBJ1-4
v_gene: TRBV30

CDR3nt: TGTGCCACCAGTGACGCGGGACAGCTCACAGATACGCAGTATTTT
CDR3aa: CATSDAGQLTDTQYF
d_gene: .
abundance: many
j_gene: TRBJ2-3
v_gene: TRBV24-1

CDR3nt: TGCAGTGCTGCCCCCGACAGGGAGAATGAGCAGTTCTTC
CDR3aa: CSAAPDRENEQFF
d_gene: TRBD1
abundance: many
j_gene: TRBJ2-1
v_gene: TRBV20-1

CDR3nt: TGTGCCAGCAGTTTTCTCCGAGGGCGGACTGAAGCTTTCTTT
CDR3aa: CASSFLRGRTEAFF
d_gene: .
abundance: many
j_gene: TRBJ1-1
v_gene: TRBV12-3/TRBV12-4

CDR3nt: TGTGCCACCAGTGACGCTAGGACTAGCGGGAGGTATGAGCAGTTCTTC
CDR3aa: CATSDARTSGRYEQFF
d_gene: TRBD2
abundance: many
j_gene: TRBJ2-1
v_gene: TRBV24-1

CDR3nt: TGCGCCAGCAGTCGGCCGCCTGATGAGCAGTACTTC
CDR3aa: CASSRPPDEQYF
d_gene: .
abundance: many
j_gene: TRBJ2-7
v_gene: TRBV4-1

CDR3nt: TGTGCCAGCAGTAGCGGGAGGTACCAAGAGACCCAGTACTTC
CDR3aa: CASSSGRYQETQYF
d_gene: TRBD2
abundance: few
j_gene: TRBJ2-5
v_gene: TRBV25-1